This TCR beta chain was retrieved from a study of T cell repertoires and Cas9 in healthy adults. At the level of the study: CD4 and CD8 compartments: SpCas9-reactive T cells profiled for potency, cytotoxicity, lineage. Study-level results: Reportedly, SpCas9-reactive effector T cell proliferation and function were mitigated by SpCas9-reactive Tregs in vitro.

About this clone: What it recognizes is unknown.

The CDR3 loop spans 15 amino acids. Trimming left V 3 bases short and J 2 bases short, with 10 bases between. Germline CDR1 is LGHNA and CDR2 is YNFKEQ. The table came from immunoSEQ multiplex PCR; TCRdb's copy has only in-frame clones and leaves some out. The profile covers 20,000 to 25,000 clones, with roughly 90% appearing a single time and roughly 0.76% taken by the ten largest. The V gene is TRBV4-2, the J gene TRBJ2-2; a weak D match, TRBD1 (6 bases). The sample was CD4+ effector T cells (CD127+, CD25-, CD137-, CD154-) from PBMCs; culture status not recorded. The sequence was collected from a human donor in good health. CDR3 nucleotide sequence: TGTGCCAGCAGCCAGCCGGGACAAAACACCGGGGAGCTGTTTTTT. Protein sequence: CASSQPGQNTGELFF.